The next 27 T cell receptor beta chains were all read from a single sample in a study of T-cell reconstitution after alpha-beta-depleted transplantation in children (dated by TCRdb to the mid-2010s). Library prep was done by PCR. The sequencer was an Illumina HiSeq 2500. Molecular barcoding was employed in the preparation of TCR libraries, with unique molecular identifiers being used to normalize TCRbeta repertoire quantification. Through fastp at Q25 and MiXCR, TCRdb rebuilt clones from the public reads, retaining in-frame beta chains. Each record represents a unique CDR3 protein, reported with the most common genes and DNA among its rows. The sample table contains some 280,000 distinct CDR3 sequences; only one count was recorded for 9.5% to 10% of them. The top ten constitute roughly a tenth of the sample. Material: PBMCs from the stem cell graft donor, obtained from the stem cell graft. The source is a human donor who donated a stem cell graft to a child with SCID.

The table lists this clonotype with a count of one. The J gene is TRBJ2-7, the V gene TRBV6-1, with a weak D call TRBD2 (6 bases). V dropped 0 bases and J dropped 9 bases, with 21 bases sitting between them. CDR1 and CDR2 from the germline V gene are MNHNS and SASEGT. The CDR3 extends over 16 amino acids. The CDR3 loop reads CASSEALQGSSGVQYF. CDR3 nucleotides: TGTGCCAGCAGTGAAGCGCTTCAGGGCAGTTCGGGAGTGCAGTACTTC.

This chain uses TRBV9 with TRBJ2-7; 7 bases match TRBD1. Per germline, CDR1 SGDLS and CDR2 YYNGEE. The CDR3 has 15 residues. J lost 2 bases, V lost 1 base, and 6 bases had no gene match. The CDR3 DNA follows: TGTGCCAGCAGCGTAAGTGGACAGGAGCCCTACGAGCAGTACTTC. This codes for CASSVSGQEPYEQYF.

This clonotype was seen ten or more times. The chain links TRBV9 to TRBJ1-6; D uncertain. Germline V lookup: CDR1 SGDLS, CDR2 YYNGEE. There are 13 residues in the CDR3. V shed 0 bases and J shed 14 bases, with 12 bases lying between them. CDR3 sequence: CASSVEADGTLHF. Here the CDR3 DNA reads TGTGCCAGCAGCGTAGAGGCCGATGGAACCCTCCACTTT.

This clonotype has more than one count but fewer than ten. The CDR3 protein is CASSFPGQGGPRRNNEQFF. The CDR3 bases are TGTGCCAGCAGCTTCCCGGGACAGGGTGGCCCCCGCCGGAACAATGAGCAGTTCTTC. This chain joins TRBV7-6 and TRBJ2-1; 9 bases are shared with TRBD1. This CDR3 contains 19 residues. J gave up 5 bases and V 3 bases, and 17 bases lay outside the gene matches. The germline V gene encodes CDR1 SGHVS and CDR2 FNYEAQ.

This clonotype was observed a few times. V gene TRBV14 combines with J gene TRBJ2-5, with D possibly being TRBD1 (6 bases). The CDR3 length is 15 residues. The V end was cut by 3 bases, the J end by 1 base, with 12 bases between. Germline V gene lookup returns CDR1 SGHDN and CDR2 FVKESK. CDR3 protein: CASSHLGAGQETQYF. CDR3 DNA sequence: TGTGCCAGCAGCCACCTGGGGGCCGGCCAAGAGACCCAGTACTTC.

This clonotype was seen only a few times. The rearrangement links TRBV5-1 to TRBJ2-7, with D perhaps given as TRBD1 or TRBD2 (5 bases each). The CDR3 totals 15 residues. Germline-derived CDR1 and CDR2 are SGHRS and YFSETQ. Trimming pared 4 bases from V and 2 bases from J, leaving 16 bases between. CDR3 residues: CASSVGPEVPYEQYF. DNA for the CDR3: TGCGCCAGCAGCGTGGGACCGGAGGTCCCCTACGAGCAGTACTTC. Full variable domain (outside the CDR3, taken from reference TRBV5-1 and TRBJ2-7): KAGVTQTPRYLIKTRGQQVTLSCSPISGHRSVSWYQQTPGQGLQFLFEYFSETQRNKGNFPGRFSGRQFSNSRSEMNVSTLELGDSALYLCASSVGPEVPYEQYFGPGTRLTVT.

This rearrangement joins TRBV5-1 to TRBJ2-1; 14 bases agree with TRBD2. Germline V gene sequence: CDR1 SGHRS, CDR2 YFSETQ. The CDR3 runs 20 residues. The V segment lost 0 bases and the J segment 0 bases; nucleotides outside the gene matches: 8. In DNA form, the CDR3 reads TGCGCCAGCAGCTTGGCCGGACTAGCGGGGGGCCATAGCTCCTACAATGAGCAGTTCTTC. This translates into CASSLAGLAGGHSSYNEQFF.

In its sample, this clonotype was seen once. In DNA, the CDR3 is TGTGCCACCAGCAGAGATGTGCAGGGCTTCACAGATACGCAGTATTTT. Residues: CATSRDVQGFTDTQYF. The chain links TRBV15 to TRBJ2-3; possibly TRBD1 for D (5 bases). The V and J ends lost 0 bases and 2 bases respectively, with 12 bases between them. This CDR3 contains 16 residues. Germline V gives CDR1 LNHNV, CDR2 YYDKDF (reference sequence).

The V gene is TRBV6-5, the J gene TRBJ2-6; a weak D match, TRBD2 (5 bases). Germline V CDR1 and CDR2: MNHEY, SVGAGI. The CDR3 has 16 residues. Between the trimmed V and J ends, which lost 5 bases and 0 bases, there was a span of 11 bases. DNA of the CDR3: TGTGCCAGCAGTCAGCACCGGGACTCTGGGGCCAACGTCCTGACTTTC. This codes for CASSQHRDSGANVLTF.

This clonotype occurred a few times. The gene calls are TRBV7-8 and TRBJ2-1, with unresolved D. The V and J ends lost 5 bases and 7 bases respectively, with 6 bases between them. The length of the CDR3 is 11 residues. Germline V gene data show CDR1 as SGHVS and CDR2 as FQNEAQ. For the CDR3, the DNA is TGTGCCAGCAGCGTCAAGAATGAGCAGTTCTTC. Amino acid sequence: CASSVKNEQFF.

The chain is built from TRBV5-1 and TRBJ2-3; D is perhaps TRBD2 (6 bases). Germline CDR1 is SGHRS and CDR2 is YFSETQ. The CDR3 has 17 amino acids. Deletions cut 4 bases from V and 4 bases from J, with 22 bases between. The DNA of the CDR3 is TGCGCCAGCAGCCCTGAAGTCTGGACTACGTCGGCAGATACGCAGTATTTT. Residues: CASSPEVWTTSADTQYF.

This clonotype is a singleton in its sample. Compared with germline, one end of the junction differs, possibly owing to a read error. The rearrangement links TRBV5-1 to TRBJ2-5, with D perhaps matching TRBD1 (5 bases). Per the germline V gene, CDR1 is SGHRS and CDR2 is YFSETQ. The CDR3 has 15 residues. CDR3 in amino acids: CASSLADSLQDTQYF. Here the CDR3 DNA reads TGCGCCAGCAGCTTGGCCGACAGCTTACAAGATACCCAGTACTTC. Together with reference TRBV5-1 and TRBJ2-5, the CDR3 gives the full variable domain: KAGVTQTPRYLIKTRGQQVTLSCSPISGHRSVSWYQQTPGQGLQFLFEYFSETQRNKGNFPGRFSGRQFSNSRSEMNVSTLELGDSALYLCASSLADSLQDTQYFGPGTRLLVL.

V and J are TRBV3-1 and TRBJ2-3; maybe TRBD1 (6 bases). The germline V and J ends were trimmed by 7 bases and 7 bases, with 21 bases remaining between them. Germline CDR1 reads LGHDT; CDR2 reads YNNKEL (reference sequence). CDR3 length equals 15 residues. CDR3 sequence: CASTKLGPGTHTQYF. CDR3 in DNA: TGTGCCAGCACCAAGCTGGGGCCTGGGACACATACGCAGTATTTT.

The V call is TRBV13, the J call TRBJ2-7, with D tentatively TRBD1 (5 bases). Germline-derived CDR1 and CDR2 are PRHDT and FYEKMQ (reference sequence). Trimming shortened V by 5 bases and J by 7 bases, and 18 bases separated the two germline ends. This CDR3 spans 14 amino acids. The CDR3 region is CASSHRMAGLEQYF. Here the CDR3 DNA reads TGTGCCAGCAGCCACCGGATGGCAGGGCTAGAGCAGTACTTC.

The V and J genes are TRBV7-3 and TRBJ2-1; the D is unclear. In germline, CDR1 is SGHTA, CDR2 FQGTGA. There are 13 residues in the CDR3. The V and J ends lost 2 bases and 8 bases respectively, with 10 bases between them. The DNA of the CDR3 is TGTGCCAGCAGCTTACGCCAATATGATGAGCAGTTCTTC. This translates into CASSLRQYDEQFF.

The chain uses TRBV7-9 and TRBJ1-4; D is unclear. The CDR3 runs to 12 residues. Trimming took 1 base from V and 6 from J, leaving 3 bases between them. Germline V gives CDR1 SEHNR, CDR2 FQNEAQ (reference sequence). CDR3 in amino acids: CASSLGDEKLFF. In nucleotides, the CDR3 is TGTGCCAGCAGCTTAGGGGATGAAAAACTGTTTTTT.

The chain has TRBV12-3 or TRBV12-4 and TRBJ2-7; D not resolved. V gave up 7 bases and J gave up 0 bases, with 16 bases separating them. The CDR3 contains 15 residues. CDR3 in amino acids: CASNPGLTGSYEQYF. CDR3 bases: TGTGCCAGCAACCCAGGTCTAACTGGCTCCTACGAGCAGTACTTC.

The DNA for the CDR3 is TGTGCCAGCAGCTTTGGGTTCCAGGGATGGACCGGGGAGCTGTTTTTT. Amino acid sequence: CASSFGFQGWTGELFF. The chain joins TRBV5-6 to TRBJ2-2; TRBD1 might be the D (5 bases). Germline V gene sequence: CDR1 SGHDT, CDR2 YYEEEE. V was pared by 2 bases and J by 5 bases, with 16 bases between. The CDR3 covers 16 residues.

This clonotype was seen a handful of times. The V call is TRBV12-3 or TRBV12-4, the J call TRBJ1-3; TRBD1 agrees at 7 bases. The CDR3 contains 15 residues. Trimming at V came to 4 bases and at J to 3 bases, leaving 6 bases not matched to a gene. The CDR3 DNA sequence: TGTGCCAGCAGTTCAAGACAGGGACGTGGAAACACCATATATTTT. Its translation is CASSSRQGRGNTIYF.

The chain recombines TRBV3-1 with TRBJ2-7; 7 bases align to TRBD2. The germline V gene encodes CDR1 LGHDT and CDR2 YNNKEL (reference sequence). This CDR3 is 14 amino acids long. V gave up 4 bases and J gave up 1 base; unmatched junction bases: 4. CDR3 sequence (DNA): TGTGCCAGCAGCCCGCAGGGACTATCCTACGAGCAGTACTTC. It codes for CASSPQGLSYEQYF.

This clonotype was detected a few times. The CDR3 nucleotides read TGTGCCAGCAGCTTATTCTTGGGAGGGCAGCCCCAGCATTTT. Translating gives CASSLFLGGQPQHF. The rearrangement joins TRBV7-2 to TRBJ1-5; no firm D call. Per the germline V gene, CDR1 is SGHTA and CDR2 is FQGNSA. CDR3 length: 14 amino acids. Trimming pared 2 bases from V and 7 bases from J, leaving 12 bases between.

This clonotype was counted ten times or more. The chain uses TRBV2 and TRBJ2-3; no reliable D call. The CDR3 spans 11 residues. Germline V CDR1 and CDR2: SNHLY, FYNNEI. Trimming cost V 10 bases and J 4 bases, with 9 bases left between them. This CDR3 reads CATKRADTQYF. CDR3 bases: TGTGCCACCAAGCGCGCAGATACGCAGTATTTT.

This clonotype appeared a few times. The CDR3 loop is CAISGPGANQPQHF. Here the CDR3 DNA reads TGTGCCATCAGTGGGCCGGGAGCGAATCAGCCCCAGCATTTT. The rearrangement joins TRBV10-3 to TRBJ1-5; D unclear. The CDR3 sequence is 14 residues long. Germline assignment: CDR1 ENHRY and CDR2 SYGVKD. V was trimmed by 4 bases and J by 4 bases, leaving 11 bases between them.

This clonotype was seen many times. The chain uses TRBV5-1 and TRBJ1-4; D not certain. CDR3 length: 14 residues. Trimming took off 2 bases at V and 5 bases at J, with 10 bases between the two ends. CDR1 is SGHRS and CDR2 is YFSETQ in the germline V gene. CDR3 coding DNA: TGCGCCAGCAGCTTTGGGCGGATGAATGAAAAACTGTTTTTT. Its protein product is CASSFGRMNEKLFF.

At least ten counts were recorded for this clonotype. The chain employs TRBV5-1 and TRBJ2-1, with 9 bases that match TRBD2. The germline gives CDR1 SGHRS, CDR2 YFSETQ. The CDR3 is 17 amino acids. After removal of 0 bases from V and 3 bases from J, the junction contained 7 bases not matched to a gene. CDR3 sequence: CASSLASSGANYNEQFF. Written as DNA, the CDR3 is TGCGCCAGCAGCTTGGCCTCTAGCGGGGCCAACTACAATGAGCAGTTCTTC.

The V gene is TRBV10-3, the J gene TRBJ1-5, with 12 bases identical to TRBD1. V lost 4 bases to trimming and J lost 7 bases; unmatched junction nucleotides: 5. Germline V CDR1 and CDR2: ENHRY, SYGVKD. The CDR3 extends over 15 amino acids. The CDR3 DNA sequence: TGTGCCATCAGTGGGGACAGGGGGCCGGGGCAGCCCCAGCATTTT. This encodes CAISGDRGPGQPQHF.

This clonotype came up a few times. J is TRBJ2-5 and V is TRBV7-9, with TRBD1 matching over 7 bases. The V and J ends lost 6 bases and 2 bases, in that order; junction bases with no gene match: 9. This CDR3 has 15 amino acids. The germline CDR1 and CDR2 sequences are SEHNR and FQNEAQ (reference sequence). This chain's CDR3 is CASRQYRDRQETQYF. The CDR3 DNA follows: TGTGCCAGCAGACAATACCGGGACAGACAAGAGACCCAGTACTTC.